This T cell receptor beta chain stems from a study of OX40 agonist ivuxolimab in advanced cancers. Study background: Ivuxolimab, which patients received intravenously every 2 weeks, was dosed at 0.01 to 10 mg/kg. A mean age of roughly 60 years, range roughly 20 to 80, was recorded, and approximately 85% were male.

Repertoires were generated with immunoSEQ multiplex PCR, while TCRdb's copy carries only in-frame clones and drops some. The profile shows around 58,000 clones, 85% to 95% of them singletons. Blood samples were obtained at baseline, cycle 4 day 1, and cycle 7 day 1. Deletions cut 2 bases from V and 3 bases from J, with 5 bases between. The CDR3 length is 12 residues. Germline-derived CDR1 and CDR2 are MNHEY and SMNVEV (reference sequence). This sample comprised CD4+ or CD8+ T cells sorted from blood, obtained in a trial of the OX40 agonist ivuxolimab. This chain uses TRBV27 with TRBJ2-7; D not certain. This TCR was sampled from an adult with an advanced solid tumor such as melanoma, head and neck, liver or kidney cancer. The CDR3 here is CASSLNGYEQYF. CDR3 nucleotides: TGTGCCAGCAGTTTAAACGGCTACGAGCAGTACTTC.